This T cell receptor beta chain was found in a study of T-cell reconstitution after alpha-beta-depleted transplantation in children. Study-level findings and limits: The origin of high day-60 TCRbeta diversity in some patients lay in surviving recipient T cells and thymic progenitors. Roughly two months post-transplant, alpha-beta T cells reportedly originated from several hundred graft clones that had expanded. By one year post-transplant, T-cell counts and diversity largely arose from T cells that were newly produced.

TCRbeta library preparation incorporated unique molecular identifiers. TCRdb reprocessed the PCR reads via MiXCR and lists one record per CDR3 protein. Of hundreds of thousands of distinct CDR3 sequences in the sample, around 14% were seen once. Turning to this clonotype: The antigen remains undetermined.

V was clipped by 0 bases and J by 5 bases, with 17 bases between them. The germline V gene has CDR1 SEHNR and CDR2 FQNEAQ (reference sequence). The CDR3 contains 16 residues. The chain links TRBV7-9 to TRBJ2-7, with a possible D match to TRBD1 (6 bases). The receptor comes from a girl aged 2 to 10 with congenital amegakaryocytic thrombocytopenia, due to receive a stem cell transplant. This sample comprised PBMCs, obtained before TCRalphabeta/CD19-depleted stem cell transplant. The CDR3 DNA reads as TGTGCCAGCAGCTTAGCGCTGGGGGCAGCAAGGCACGAGCAGTACTTC. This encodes CASSLALGAARHEQYF.